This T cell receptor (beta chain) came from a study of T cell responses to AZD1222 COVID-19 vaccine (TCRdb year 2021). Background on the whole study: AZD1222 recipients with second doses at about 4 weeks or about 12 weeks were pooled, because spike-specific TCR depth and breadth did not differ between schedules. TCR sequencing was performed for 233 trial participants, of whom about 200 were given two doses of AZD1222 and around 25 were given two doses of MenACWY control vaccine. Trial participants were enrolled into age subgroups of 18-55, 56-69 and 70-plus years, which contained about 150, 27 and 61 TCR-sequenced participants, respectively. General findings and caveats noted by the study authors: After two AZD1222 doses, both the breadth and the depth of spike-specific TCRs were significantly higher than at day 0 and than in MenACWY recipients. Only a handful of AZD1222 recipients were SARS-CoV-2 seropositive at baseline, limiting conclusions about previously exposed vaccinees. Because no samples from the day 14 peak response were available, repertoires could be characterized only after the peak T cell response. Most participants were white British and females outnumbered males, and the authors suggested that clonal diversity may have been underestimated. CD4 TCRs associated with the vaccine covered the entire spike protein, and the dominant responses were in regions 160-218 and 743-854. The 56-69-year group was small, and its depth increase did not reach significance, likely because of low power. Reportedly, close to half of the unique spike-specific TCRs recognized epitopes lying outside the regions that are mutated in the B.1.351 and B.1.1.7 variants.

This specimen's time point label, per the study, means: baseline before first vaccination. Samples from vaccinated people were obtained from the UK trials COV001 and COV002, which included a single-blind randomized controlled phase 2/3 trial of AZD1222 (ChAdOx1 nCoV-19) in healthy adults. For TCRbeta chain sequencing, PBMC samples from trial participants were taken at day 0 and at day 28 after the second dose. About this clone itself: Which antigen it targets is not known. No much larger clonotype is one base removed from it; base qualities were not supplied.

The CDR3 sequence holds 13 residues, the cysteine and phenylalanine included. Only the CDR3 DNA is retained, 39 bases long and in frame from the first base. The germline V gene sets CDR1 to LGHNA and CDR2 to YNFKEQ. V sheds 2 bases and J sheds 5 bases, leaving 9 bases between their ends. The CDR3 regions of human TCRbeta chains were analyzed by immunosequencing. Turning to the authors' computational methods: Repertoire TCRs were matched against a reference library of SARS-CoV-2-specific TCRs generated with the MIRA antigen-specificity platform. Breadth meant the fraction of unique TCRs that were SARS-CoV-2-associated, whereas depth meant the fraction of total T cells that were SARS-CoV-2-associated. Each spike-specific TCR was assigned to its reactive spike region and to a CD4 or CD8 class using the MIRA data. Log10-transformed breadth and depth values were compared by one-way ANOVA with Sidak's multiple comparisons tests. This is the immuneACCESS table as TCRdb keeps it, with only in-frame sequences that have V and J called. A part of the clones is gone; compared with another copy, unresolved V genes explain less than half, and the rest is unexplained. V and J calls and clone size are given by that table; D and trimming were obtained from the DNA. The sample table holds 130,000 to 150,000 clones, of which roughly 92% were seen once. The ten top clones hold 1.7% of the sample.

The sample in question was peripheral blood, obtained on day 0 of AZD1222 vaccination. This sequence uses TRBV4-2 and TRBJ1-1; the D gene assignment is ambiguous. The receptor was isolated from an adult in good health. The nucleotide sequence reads TGTGCCAGCAGCCAACCAGGAAGGACTGAAGCTTTCTTT. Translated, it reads CASSQPGRTEAFF.